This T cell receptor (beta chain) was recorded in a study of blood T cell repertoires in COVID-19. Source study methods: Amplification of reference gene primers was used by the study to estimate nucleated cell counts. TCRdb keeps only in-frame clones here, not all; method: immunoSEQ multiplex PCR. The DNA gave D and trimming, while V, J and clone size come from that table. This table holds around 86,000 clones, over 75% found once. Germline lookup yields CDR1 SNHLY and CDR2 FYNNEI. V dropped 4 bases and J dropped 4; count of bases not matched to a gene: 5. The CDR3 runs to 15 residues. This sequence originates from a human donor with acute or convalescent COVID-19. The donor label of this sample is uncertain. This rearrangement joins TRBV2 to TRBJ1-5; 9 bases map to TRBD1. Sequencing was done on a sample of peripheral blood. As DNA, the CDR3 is TGTGCCAGCAGTGGGGAGACAGGGGGTAATCAGCCCCAGCATTTT. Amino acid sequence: CASSGETGGNQPQHF.